This entry lists 28 T cell receptor beta chains sequenced from one sample in a study of blood T cell repertoires in COVID-19. Data came from immunoSEQ multiplex PCR; TCRdb stores just in-frame clones and leaves some out. The repertoire holds 200,000 to 300,000 clones, with around 83% as singletons. The sequencing sample was made of peripheral blood. The source of these receptors is a woman aged 60-70 years with active or convalescent COVID-19.

CDR3 region: CASSPTPGLWAFF. The CDR3, as DNA: TGTGCCAGCAGCCCCACACCGGGACTTTGGGCTTTCTTT. This chain uses TRBV7-2 with TRBJ1-1, with TRBD1 as a possible D gene (5 bases). V was cut by 5 bases and J by 11 bases, with 18 bases left in between. The CDR3 contains 13 residues. Germline assignment: CDR1 SGHTA and CDR2 FQGNSA.

V is TRBV6-5 and J is TRBJ2-5, with D tentatively TRBD1 (5 bases). V lost 4 bases to trimming and J lost 1 base, with 13 bases between them. There are 15 residues in the CDR3. CDR1 is MNHEY, CDR2 SVGAGI, per germline. The CDR3 DNA reads TGTGCCAGCAGTTGGGGCCGCCACTCCCAAGAGACCCAGTACTTC. Translation gives CASSWGRHSQETQYF.

This clone was recorded many times. The V gene is TRBV7-9, the J gene TRBJ1-2; the D is unclear. This CDR3 region has 13 residues. V dropped 5 bases and J dropped 0 bases, with 7 bases sitting between them. Germline V lookup: CDR1 SEHNR, CDR2 FQNEAQ (reference sequence). CDR3 loop: CASSAITNYGYTF. The CDR3 DNA reads TGTGCCAGCAGCGCTATTACTAACTATGGCTACACCTTC.

The chain has TRBV19 and TRBJ1-1, with 9 bases aligning to TRBD1. This CDR3 region has 15 residues. The germline CDR1 and CDR2 sequences are LNHDA and SQIVND (reference sequence). V lost 5 bases, J lost 10 bases, and 14 bases stayed unmatched. The CDR3 DNA follows: TGTGCCAGTAGTCTCTCAAATCCGGGACAGGGTCGAGCTTTCTTT. Protein sequence: CASSLSNPGQGRAFF.

CDR3: CASSHLAGASYEQYF. The CDR3 DNA sequence: TGCGCCAGCAGCCATCTCGCGGGGGCCTCCTACGAGCAGTACTTC. This chain joins TRBV4-1 and TRBJ2-7; D may be TRBD2 (7 bases). This CDR3 has 15 amino acids. The V gene's germline CDR1 is MGHRA and CDR2 YSYEKL. V lost 3 bases and J 0 bases, leaving 12 bases between the germline ends.

The chain couples TRBV29-1 to TRBJ1-2; D not certain. V shed 1 base and J shed 0 bases, with 12 bases lying between them. The CDR3 is made up of 15 amino acids. Germline lookup yields CDR1 SQVTM and CDR2 ANQGSEA. The CDR3 DNA sequence: TGCAGCGTTGAAGGGCACCAAGAAGCTAACTATGGCTACACCTTC. Its protein product is CSVEGHQEANYGYTF.

V usage is TRBV11-2 and J usage is TRBJ1-2, with unresolved D. Germline CDR1 reads SGHAT; CDR2 reads FQNNGV. V lost 3 bases, J lost 4 bases, and 15 bases lay in between. The length of the CDR3 is 15 residues. Written as DNA, the CDR3 is TGTGCCAGCAGCTTGCAAGGCGGCATGATCTATGGCTACACCTTC. Translating gives CASSLQGGMIYGYTF.

The CDR3 DNA is TGTGCCAGTAGTATATTACCGCCGACAGGCTATGGCTACACCTTC. It specifies CASSILPPTGYGYTF. The J gene is TRBJ1-2, the V gene TRBV19; a possible D gene is TRBD1 (6 bases). The CDR3 contains 15 residues. The ends were cut back, 2 bases at V and 4 bases at J, with 14 bases in the middle. The germline V gene encodes CDR1 LNHDA and CDR2 SQIVND (reference sequence).

The J gene is TRBJ1-1, the V gene TRBV14; D gene unclear. V dropped 3 bases and J dropped 0 bases, with 5 bases sitting between them. CDR1 and CDR2 from the germline V gene are SGHDN and FVKESK. The CDR3 is 13 residues long. CDR3 residues: CASSQTLNTEAFF. The CDR3 nucleotides read TGTGCCAGCAGCCAGACACTGAACACTGAAGCTTTCTTT.

The rearrangement uses TRBV6-5 and TRBJ1-5; D uncertain. Trimming removed 4 bases at V and 2 bases at J, with 15 bases between. This CDR3 is built from 16 residues. From germline, CDR1 is MNHEY and CDR2 SVGAGI. The CDR3 coding sequence is TGTGCCAGCAGTTTACAGTCGGGAGACGGCAATCAGCCCCAGCATTTT. Amino acids: CASSLQSGDGNQPQHF.

V is TRBV18 and J is TRBJ1-1, with D possibly matching TRBD1 (5 bases). The CDR3 totals 14 residues. V was shortened by 1 base and J by 3 bases, with 9 bases between the two germline ends. Germline CDR1 KGHSH, CDR2 LQKENI. CDR3 nucleotides: TGTGCCAGCTCACCACTTGGGGCGGACACTGAAGCTTTCTTT. It codes for CASSPLGADTEAFF.

This chain links TRBV7-2 with TRBJ2-2; D is perhaps TRBD2 (5 bases). The germline V gene encodes CDR1 SGHTA and CDR2 FQGNSA. The V and J ends lost 0 bases and 7 bases respectively, with 12 bases between them. The CDR3 loop spans 15 amino acids. The CDR3 protein is CASSLATGLDGELFF. CDR3 sequence (DNA): TGTGCCAGCAGCTTAGCGACGGGATTAGACGGGGAGCTGTTTTTT. Full variable domain (outside the CDR3, taken from reference TRBV7-2 and TRBJ2-2): GAGVSQSPSNKVTEKGKDVELRCDPISGHTALYWYRQSLGQGLEFLIYFQGNSAPDKSGLPSDRFSAERTGGSVSTLTIQRTQQEDSAVYLCASSLATGLDGELFFGEGSRLTVL.

The rearrangement uses TRBV5-4 and TRBJ2-1, with 7 positions matching TRBD1. This CDR3 has 16 residues. V was clipped by 4 bases and J by 5 bases; unmatched bases: 12. Germline V gene lookup returns CDR1 SGHNT and CDR2 YYREEE (reference sequence). The CDR3 sequence is CASSIHTGTANNEQFF. The CDR3 DNA reads TGTGCCAGCAGCATACATACCGGGACAGCTAACAATGAGCAGTTCTTC.

The rearrangement uses TRBV28 and TRBJ2-7, with D possibly matching TRBD2 (6 bases). The CDR3 is 16 amino acids. The germline CDR1 and CDR2 sequences are MDHEN and SYDVKM. V gave up 2 bases and J gave up 6 bases, with 20 bases separating them. The chain's CDR3 is CASSLGSAGIRLEQYF. CDR3 coding DNA: TGTGCCAGCAGTTTAGGCTCCGCGGGGATTCGTCTCGAGCAGTACTTC. The full variable domain, completed using reference TRBV28 and TRBJ2-7, is DVKVTQSSRYLVKRTGEKVFLECVQDMDHENMFWYRQDPGLGLRLIYFSYDVKMKEKGDIPEGYSVSREKKERFSLILESASTNQTSMYLCASSLGSAGIRLEQYFGPGTRLTVT.

Of note for this clone: The DNA is left out, because the CDR3 cannot be placed on it with certainty; the CDR3 is given as TCRdb lists it. The chain uses TRBV7-2 and TRBJ1-2; TRBD1, the table's D call, lacks a check against the DNA. Germline V gene sequence: CDR1 SGHTA, CDR2 FQGNSA. The CDR3 region is 16 residues in length, termini included. The CDR3 spells CASRFGSGTGDYGYTF.

This chain links TRBV19 with TRBJ1-5; 7 nucleotides agree with TRBD1. V lost 3 bases and J lost 4; bases outside the gene matches: 6. Germline V gives CDR1 LNHDA, CDR2 SQIVND (reference sequence). The CDR3 loop spans 15 amino acids. The CDR3 bases are TGTGCCAGTAGTATCAGAGGGGGCGGGAATCAGCCCCAGCATTTT. Protein: CASSIRGGGNQPQHF.

V usage is TRBV6-5 and J usage is TRBJ1-2; D uncertain. The CDR3 covers 15 residues. Trimming shortened V by 0 bases and J by 0 bases, and 8 bases separated the two germline ends. Germline V gene lookup returns CDR1 MNHEY and CDR2 SVGAGI. CDR3 region: CASSYSRVPNYGYTF. CDR3 bases: TGTGCCAGCAGTTACTCTCGGGTCCCTAACTATGGCTACACCTTC.

V gene TRBV6-6 combines with J gene TRBJ1-5, with no clear D. Germline lookup yields CDR1 MNHNY and CDR2 SVGAGI (reference sequence). This CDR3 has 15 residues. V was cut by 0 bases and J by 7 bases, with 13 bases left in between. The CDR3 region has the DNA TGTGCCAGCAGTTACTCTTTCCTGCAGGTGCAGCCCCAGCATTTT. Translating it yields CASSYSFLQVQPQHF.

This sequence joins TRBV5-3 and TRBJ1-4; D is possibly TRBD1 (6 bases). TRBV5-3 qualifies as an ORF whose function is uncertain. The CDR3 is 15 amino acids. Trimming stripped 0 bases from V and 5 bases from J, with 11 bases between. CDR3 sequence: CARSLDNRDNEKLFF. The CDR3 DNA reads as TGTGCCAGAAGCTTGGATAACAGGGACAATGAAAAACTGTTTTTT.

CDR3 coding DNA: TGTGCCAGCAGTCCGGTTAAAACCGGGGAGCTGTTTTTT. Amino acids: CASSPVKTGELFF. The chain carries TRBV12-3 or TRBV12-4 and TRBJ2-2; no definite D call. V lost 5 bases and J lost 5, with 9 bases in between. The CDR3 consists of 13 residues.

The CDR3 loop is CASSQVVGRGYTF. The CDR3 nucleotides are TGCGCCAGCAGCCAAGTGGTGGGGAGGGGCTACACCTTC. The chain carries TRBV4-3 and TRBJ1-2; no firm D call. V dropped 1 base and J dropped 8 bases, with 11 bases sitting between them. CDR1 is LGHNA, CDR2 YSLEER, per germline. The CDR3 has 13 residues.

The CDR3 sequence: CASSLTGAETQYF. The CDR3 bases are TGCGCCAGCAGCTTGACAGGGGCAGAGACCCAGTACTTC. V is TRBV5-1 and J is TRBJ2-5; 7 bases fit TRBD1. Looked up from germline, CDR1 is SGHRS and CDR2 is YFSETQ. The junction had 1 base not matched to a gene; V was cut back by 1 base and J by 4 bases. The CDR3 contains 13 residues.

The rearrangement links TRBV2 to TRBJ1-3; possibly TRBD1 for D (5 bases). The CDR3 is made up of 14 amino acids. The V gene's germline CDR1 is SNHLY and CDR2 FYNNEI. The V end was cut by 4 bases, the J end by 9 bases, with 16 bases between. CDR3 in DNA: TGTGCCAGCAGTGTTGGACATATGCGTCCCACCATATATTTT. This sequence encodes CASSVGHMRPTIYF.

This clone was seen a few times. J is TRBJ1-1 and V is TRBV2; weak D call: TRBD1 (6 bases). Germline CDR1 and CDR2: SNHLY and FYNNEI. V gave up 8 bases and J gave up 0 bases, with 7 bases separating them. The CDR3 is 12 residues long. CDR3 amino acids: CASGGLNTEAFF. As DNA, the CDR3 is TGTGCCAGCGGGGGCCTGAACACTGAAGCTTTCTTT.

The rearrangement joins TRBV7-2 to TRBJ1-1, with TRBD1 as a possible D gene (5 bases). The CDR3 runs to 14 residues. Trimming removed 6 bases at V and 1 base at J, with 12 bases between. CDR1 and CDR2 (germline): SGHTA, FQGNSA. The CDR3 reads CASSYSGGNTEAFF. The CDR3 nucleotides read TGTGCCAGCAGTTATAGCGGGGGGAACACTGAAGCTTTCTTT.

This chain joins TRBV7-9 and TRBJ1-1; 9 bases match TRBD1. V trimming: 5 bases; J trimming: 4 bases; junction bases outside the gene matches: 5. The CDR3 has 14 residues. The germline gives CDR1 SEHNR, CDR2 FQNEAQ (reference sequence). The CDR3 protein is CASSITGGVTEAFF. In nucleotides, the CDR3 is TGTGCCAGCAGCATAACAGGGGGCGTCACTGAAGCTTTCTTT.

The rearrangement links TRBV2 to TRBJ2-7; D is possibly TRBD1 (6 bases). Trimming took 7 bases from V and 6 from J, leaving 16 bases between them. The CDR3 is made up of 13 amino acids. Germline CDR1 reads SNHLY; CDR2 reads FYNNEI. CDR3 region: CASTPGQNPEQYF. CDR3 in DNA: TGTGCCAGCACCCCGGGACAAAACCCCGAGCAGTACTTC.

The V and J genes are TRBV20-1 and TRBJ2-1, with TRBD2 matching over 10 bases. Unmatched junction bases numbered 3, after V lost 3 bases and J lost 4 bases. There are 14 residues in the CDR3. Germline CDR1 and CDR2: DFQATT and SNEGSKA (reference sequence). Here the CDR3 DNA reads TGCAGTGCTAGTAGCGGGGGGATATACAATGAGCAGTTCTTC. Translated, it gives CSASSGGIYNEQFF.